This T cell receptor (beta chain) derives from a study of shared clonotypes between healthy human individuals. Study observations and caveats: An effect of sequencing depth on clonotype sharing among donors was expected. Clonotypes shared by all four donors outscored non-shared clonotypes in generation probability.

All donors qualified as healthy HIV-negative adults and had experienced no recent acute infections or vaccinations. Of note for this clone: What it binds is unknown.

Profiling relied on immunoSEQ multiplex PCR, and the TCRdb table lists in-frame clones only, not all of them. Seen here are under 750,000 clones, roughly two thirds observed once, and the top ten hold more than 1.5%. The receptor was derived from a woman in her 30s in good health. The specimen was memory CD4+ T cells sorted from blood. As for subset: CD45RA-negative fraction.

The CDR3 nucleotides are TGTGCCAGCAGCAGCGGCATGAACACTGAAGCTTTCTTT. Amino acids: CASSSGMNTEAFF. The chain uses TRBV7-3 and TRBJ1-1; D is unclear. Germline loops: CDR1 SGHTA, CDR2 FQGTGA. V was shortened by 5 bases and J by 0 bases, with 7 bases between the two germline ends. CDR3 size: 13 residues.